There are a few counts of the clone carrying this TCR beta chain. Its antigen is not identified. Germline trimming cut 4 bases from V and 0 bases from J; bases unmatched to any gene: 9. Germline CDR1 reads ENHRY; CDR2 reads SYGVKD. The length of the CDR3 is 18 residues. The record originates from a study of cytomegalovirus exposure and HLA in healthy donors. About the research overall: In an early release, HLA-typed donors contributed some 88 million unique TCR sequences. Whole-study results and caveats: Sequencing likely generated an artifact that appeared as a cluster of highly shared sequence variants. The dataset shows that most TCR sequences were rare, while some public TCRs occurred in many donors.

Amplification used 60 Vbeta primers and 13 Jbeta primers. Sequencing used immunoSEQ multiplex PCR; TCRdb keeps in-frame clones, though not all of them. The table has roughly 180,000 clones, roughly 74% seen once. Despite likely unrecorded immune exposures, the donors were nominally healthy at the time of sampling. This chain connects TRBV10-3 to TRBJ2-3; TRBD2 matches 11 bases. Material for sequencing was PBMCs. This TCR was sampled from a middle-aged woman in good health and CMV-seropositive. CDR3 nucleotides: TGTGCCATCAGTGGATTAGCGGGAGGGCCGGGGAGCACAGATACGCAGTATTTT. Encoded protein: CAISGLAGGPGSTDTQYF.